This T cell receptor beta chain was identified in a study of tumor-infiltrating lymphocytes in primary liver carcinoma. About the study: Surgical resection was the treatment these patients received for primary liver carcinoma. Study outcomes and limitations: Blood fell significantly below tumors in its top-250-clone fraction (p = 0.039). There was no comparison of CD4+ and CD8+ repertoires, as samples were bulk unsorted.

About this clonotype itself: Its antigen is unidentified. A read error may produce the germline difference seen at one junction end.

Germline DNA was also extracted, with blood RNA taken from unsorted whole blood. In advance of surgery, roughly 4.4 milliliters of peripheral blood were collected. A constant-region primer served to make TCR beta cDNA from about 0.45 ug total RNA. Three rounds of nested multiplex PCR with slightly modified ARM-PCR produced TCR beta libraries. In the first two PCR rounds, TRBV1-TRBV30 forward primers were paired with a C-beta reverse primer, and each round lasted nine to ten cycles. TCRdb fed the multiplex PCR reads into MiXCR, producing one record per CDR3 protein. The sample contains fewer than 400,000 distinct CDR3 sequences, around three fifths of which appear only once. The CDR3 sequence is 16 residues long. Per germline, CDR1 LGHNA and CDR2 YNFKEQ.

J is TRBJ2-3 and V is TRBV4-2, with a tentative D call TRBD2 (6 bases). Sequencing used peripheral blood. The sequence was collected from a man aged 40-49 years with primary liver carcinoma and hepatitis B virus infection. CDR3 coding DNA: TGTGTCAGCAGCCAAGATCGAGGAGGGCAAGGAGATACGCAGTATTTT. Encoded protein: CVSSQDRGGQGDTQYF.